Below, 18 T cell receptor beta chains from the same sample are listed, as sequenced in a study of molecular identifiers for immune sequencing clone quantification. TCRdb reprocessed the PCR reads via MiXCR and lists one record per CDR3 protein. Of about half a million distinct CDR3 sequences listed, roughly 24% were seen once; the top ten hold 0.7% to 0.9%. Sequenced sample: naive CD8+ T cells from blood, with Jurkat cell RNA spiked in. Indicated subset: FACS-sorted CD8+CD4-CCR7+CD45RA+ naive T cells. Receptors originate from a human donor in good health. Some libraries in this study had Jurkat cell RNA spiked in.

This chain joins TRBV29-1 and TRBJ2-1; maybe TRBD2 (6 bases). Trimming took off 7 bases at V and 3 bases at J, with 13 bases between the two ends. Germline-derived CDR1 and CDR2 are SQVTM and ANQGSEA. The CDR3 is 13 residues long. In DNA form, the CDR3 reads TGCAGCGCCGCGGGGCAGATCTACAATGAGCAGTTCTTC. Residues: CSAAGQIYNEQFF.

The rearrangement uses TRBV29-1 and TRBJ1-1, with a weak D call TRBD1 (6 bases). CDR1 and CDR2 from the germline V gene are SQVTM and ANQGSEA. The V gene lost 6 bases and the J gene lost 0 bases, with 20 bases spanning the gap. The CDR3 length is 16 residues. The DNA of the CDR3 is TGCAGCGTGATCTCCCGGGACAAATCCCTGAACACTGAAGCTTTCTTT. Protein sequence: CSVISRDKSLNTEAFF.

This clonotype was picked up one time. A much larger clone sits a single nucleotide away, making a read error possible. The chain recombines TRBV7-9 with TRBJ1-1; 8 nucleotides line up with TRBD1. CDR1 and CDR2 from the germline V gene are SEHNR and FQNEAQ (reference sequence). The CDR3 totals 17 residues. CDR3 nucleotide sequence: TGTGCCAGCAGCTTTCCGACAGGGGACTCCATGAACGCTGAAGCTTTCTTT. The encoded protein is CASSFPTGDSMNAEAFF. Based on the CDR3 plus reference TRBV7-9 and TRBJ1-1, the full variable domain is DTGVSQNPRHKITKRGQNVTFRCDPISEHNRLYWYRQTLGQGPEFLTYFQNEAQLEKSRLLSDRFSAERPKGSFSTLEIQRTEQGDSAMYLCASSFPTGDSMNAEAFFGQGTRLTVV.

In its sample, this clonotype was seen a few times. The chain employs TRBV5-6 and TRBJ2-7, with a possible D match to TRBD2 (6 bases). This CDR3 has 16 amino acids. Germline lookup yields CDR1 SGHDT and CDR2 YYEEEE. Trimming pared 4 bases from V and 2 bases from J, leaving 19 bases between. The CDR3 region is CASSQYTGTSTYEQYF. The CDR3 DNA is TGTGCCAGCAGCCAATACACCGGGACTTCCACCTACGAGCAGTACTTC.

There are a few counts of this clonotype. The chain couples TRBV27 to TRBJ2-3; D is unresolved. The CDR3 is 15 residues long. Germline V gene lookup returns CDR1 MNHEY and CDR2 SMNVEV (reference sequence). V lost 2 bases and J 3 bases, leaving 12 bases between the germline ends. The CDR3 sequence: CASSLRPGRTDTQYF. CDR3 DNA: TGTGCCAGCAGTTTACGGCCAGGCCGAACAGATACGCAGTATTTT.

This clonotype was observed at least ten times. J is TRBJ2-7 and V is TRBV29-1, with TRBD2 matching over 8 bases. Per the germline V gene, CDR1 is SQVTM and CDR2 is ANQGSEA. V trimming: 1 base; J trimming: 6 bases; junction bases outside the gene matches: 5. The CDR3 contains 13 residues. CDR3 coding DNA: TGCAGCGTTGAAGGGGCGGGAGGTTCCGAGCAGTACTTC. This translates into CSVEGAGGSEQYF.

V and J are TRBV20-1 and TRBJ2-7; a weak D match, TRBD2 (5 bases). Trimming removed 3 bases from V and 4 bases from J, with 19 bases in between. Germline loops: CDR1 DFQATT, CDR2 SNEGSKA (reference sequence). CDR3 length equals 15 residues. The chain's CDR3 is CSARGSFEGLYEQYF. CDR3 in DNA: TGCAGTGCTAGGGGAAGTTTTGAGGGCTTATACGAGCAGTACTTC.

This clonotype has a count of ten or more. Here the CDR3 reads CASSPHTQTGDTEAFF. The CDR3 bases are TGTGCCAGCAGCCCGCACACGCAAACAGGGGACACTGAAGCTTTCTTT. This chain connects TRBV7-6 to TRBJ1-1, with 7 bases that match TRBD1. V gave up 5 bases and J gave up 3 bases; unmatched junction bases: 12. CDR1 and CDR2 (germline): SGHVS, FNYEAQ. The length of the CDR3 is 16 residues.

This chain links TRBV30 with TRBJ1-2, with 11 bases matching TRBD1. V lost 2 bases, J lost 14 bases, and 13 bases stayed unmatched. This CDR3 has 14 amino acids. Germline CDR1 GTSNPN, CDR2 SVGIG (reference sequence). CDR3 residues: CAWSTLGTGGFQTF. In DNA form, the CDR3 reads TGTGCCTGGAGTACCCTGGGGACAGGGGGGTTTCAAACCTTC.

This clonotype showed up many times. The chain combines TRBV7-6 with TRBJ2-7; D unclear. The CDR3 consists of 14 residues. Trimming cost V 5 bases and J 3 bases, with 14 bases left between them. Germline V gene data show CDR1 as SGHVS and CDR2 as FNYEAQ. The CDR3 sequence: CASSTSEALYEQYF. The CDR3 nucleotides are TGTGCCAGCAGCACCTCAGAAGCTCTCTACGAGCAGTACTTC.

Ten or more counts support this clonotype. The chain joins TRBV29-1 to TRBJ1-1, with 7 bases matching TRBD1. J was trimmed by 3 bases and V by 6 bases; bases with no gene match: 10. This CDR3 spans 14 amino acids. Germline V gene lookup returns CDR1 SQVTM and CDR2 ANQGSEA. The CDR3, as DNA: TGCAGCGTCCTAGACAGGGATTCGTACACTGAAGCTTTCTTT. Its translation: CSVLDRDSYTEAFF.

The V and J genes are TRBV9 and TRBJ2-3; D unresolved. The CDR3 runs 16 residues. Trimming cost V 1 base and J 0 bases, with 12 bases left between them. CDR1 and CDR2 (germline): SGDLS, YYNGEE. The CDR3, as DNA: TGTGCCAGCAGCGTATTGGTCTCCACCAGCACAGATACGCAGTATTTT. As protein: CASSVLVSTSTDTQYF.

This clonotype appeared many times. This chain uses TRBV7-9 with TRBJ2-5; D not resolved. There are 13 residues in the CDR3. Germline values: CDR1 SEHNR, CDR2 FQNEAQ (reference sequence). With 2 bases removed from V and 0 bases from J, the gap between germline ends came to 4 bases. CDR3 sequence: CASSLFYQETQYF. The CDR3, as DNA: TGTGCCAGCAGCTTATTTTACCAAGAGACCCAGTACTTC.

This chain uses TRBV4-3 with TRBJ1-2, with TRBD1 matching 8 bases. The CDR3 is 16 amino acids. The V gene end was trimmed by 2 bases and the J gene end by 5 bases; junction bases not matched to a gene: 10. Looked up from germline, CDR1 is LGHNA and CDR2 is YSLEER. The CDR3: CASSQFTGTGDYGYTF. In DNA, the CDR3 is TGCGCCAGCAGCCAATTTACCGGGACAGGAGATTATGGCTACACCTTC.

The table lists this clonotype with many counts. CDR3 residues: CASSSSTGGNQPQHF. In DNA form, the CDR3 reads TGTGCCAGCAGTTCGAGTACAGGGGGCAATCAGCCCCAGCATTTT. The chain carries TRBV27 and TRBJ1-5; TRBD1 aligns across 7 bases. From germline, CDR1 is MNHEY and CDR2 SMNVEV (reference sequence). CDR3 length: 15 residues. V was pared by 4 bases and J by 2 bases, with 5 bases of the junction left unmatched.

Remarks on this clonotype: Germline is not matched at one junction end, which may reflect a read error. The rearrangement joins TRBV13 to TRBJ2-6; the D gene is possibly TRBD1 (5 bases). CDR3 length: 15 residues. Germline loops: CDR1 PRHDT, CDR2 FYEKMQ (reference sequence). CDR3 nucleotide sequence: TGTGCCAGCAGCTTAGGGTTCTCTGGGGCCAACGTCCTGATTTTC. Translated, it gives CASSLGFSGANVLIF. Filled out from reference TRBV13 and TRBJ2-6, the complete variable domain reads AAGVIQSPRHLIKEKRETATLKCYPIPRHDTVYWYQQGPGQDPQFLISFYEKMQSDKGSIPDRFSAQQFSDYHSELNMSSLELGDSALYFCASSLGFSGANVLIFGAGSRLTVL.

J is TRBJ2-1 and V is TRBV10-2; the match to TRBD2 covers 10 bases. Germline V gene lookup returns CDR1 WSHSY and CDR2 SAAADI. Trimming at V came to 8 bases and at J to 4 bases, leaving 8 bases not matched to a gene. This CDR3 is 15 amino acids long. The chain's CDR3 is CASASGGLEYNEQFF. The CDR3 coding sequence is TGCGCCAGCGCTAGCGGGGGCCTTGAGTACAATGAGCAGTTCTTC.

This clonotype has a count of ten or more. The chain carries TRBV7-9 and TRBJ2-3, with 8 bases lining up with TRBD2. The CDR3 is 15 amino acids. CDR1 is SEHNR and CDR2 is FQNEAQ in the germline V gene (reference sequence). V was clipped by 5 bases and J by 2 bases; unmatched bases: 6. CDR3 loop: CASSQLADVTDTQYF. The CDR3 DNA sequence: TGTGCCAGCAGCCAACTAGCGGACGTCACAGATACGCAGTATTTT.